The 29 T cell receptor beta chains presented below share a single source sample, sequenced in a study of T cells in Graves' hyperthyroidism and ophthalmopathy. Researchers amplified the TCR beta CDR3 regions from RNA transcripts. HTBI primers were employed in a first-round RT-PCR of the TCR CDR3. From the multiplex PCR reads, TCRdb called clonotypes with MiXCR, one entry per CDR3 protein. The sample has roughly 500,000 distinct CDR3 sequences; roughly 45% are singletons. Sequenced: peripheral blood or thyroid tissue (not recorded which). Receptors were obtained from an adult woman with Graves' disease, either hyperthyroidism or ophthalmopathy (not recorded which).

This clonotype has a handful of counts. V gene TRBV7-2 combines with J gene TRBJ2-3; D is possibly TRBD2 (6 bases). The CDR3 is 16 amino acids. The germline V and J ends were trimmed by 1 base and 0 bases, with 11 bases remaining between them. Per germline, CDR1 SGHTA and CDR2 FQGNSA. The chain's CDR3 is CASSLGGRGSTDTQYF. The CDR3 DNA sequence: TGTGCCAGCAGCTTAGGCGGTCGGGGGAGCACAGATACGCAGTATTTT.

The sample holds many counts of this clonotype. The chain employs TRBV20-1 and TRBJ1-6; no reliable D call. The CDR3 has 15 amino acids. V gave up 6 bases and J gave up 4 bases, with 16 bases separating them. Germline V gene lookup returns CDR1 DFQATT and CDR2 SNEGSKA (reference sequence). CDR3 loop: CSARTYMGYNSPLHF. The CDR3 DNA is TGCAGTGCCCGGACCTATATGGGGTATAATTCACCCCTCCACTTT.

The V and J genes are TRBV10-2 and TRBJ1-5, with 8 bases identical to TRBD1. With 4 bases clipped from V and 3 bases from J, the junction kept 8 bases outside the gene matches. CDR1 and CDR2 from the germline V gene are WSHSY and SAAADI. CDR3 length: 16 residues. CDR3 bases: TGCGCCAGCAGTGGGAAGACAGGGGAGGTCAATCAGCCCCAGCATTTT. Amino acid sequence: CASSGKTGEVNQPQHF.

Comments on this clonotype: A much larger clone sits a single nucleotide away, making a read error possible. CDR3 sequence reads: CASRLSLGYEQYF. CDR3 bases: TGTGCCAGCAGATTATCTCTAGGCTACGAGCAGTACTTC. The rearrangement joins TRBV12-3 or TRBV12-4 to TRBJ2-7; unclear D gene. Trimming removed 6 bases at V and 3 bases at J, with 12 bases between. The CDR3 is made up of 13 amino acids.

This clonotype was seen only a few times. The rearrangement uses TRBV25-1 and TRBJ1-1; D gene unclear. CDR3 size: 13 residues. The ends were cut back, 3 bases at V and 6 bases at J, with 11 bases in the middle. Germline CDR1 is MGHDK and CDR2 is SYGVNS. CDR3 in amino acids: CASSDQDRSEAFF. CDR3 sequence (DNA): TGTGCCAGCAGTGATCAGGATCGCTCTGAAGCTTTCTTT.

The V gene is TRBV2, the J gene TRBJ1-5, with D maybe TRBD1 (6 bases). Per germline, CDR1 SNHLY and CDR2 FYNNEI. Trimming left V 6 bases short and J 3 bases short, with 18 bases between. The CDR3 has 16 amino acids. CDR3 protein: CASRLGLRGYNQPQHF. CDR3 DNA sequence: TGTGCCAGCAGGCTGGGTCTCAGGGGATACAATCAGCCCCAGCATTTT.

A single count supports this clonotype. V gene TRBV9 combines with J gene TRBJ2-2, with 7 positions matching TRBD2. The CDR3 totals 16 residues. Losses at the gene ends were 0 bases for V and 4 bases for J; bases not matched to a gene: 6. Per the germline V gene, CDR1 is SGDLS and CDR2 is YYNGEE. The CDR3 here is CASSVDAGVGTGELFF. The CDR3 nucleotides are TGTGCCAGCAGCGTAGATGCGGGAGTGGGCACCGGGGAGCTGTTTTTT.

The chain couples TRBV19 to TRBJ2-5, with D uncertain. Germline V CDR1 and CDR2: LNHDA, SQIVND (reference sequence). Deletions cut 5 bases from V and 3 bases from J, with 16 bases between. This CDR3 has 15 amino acids. The CDR3 protein is CASSSLLAGKETQYF. The CDR3 nucleotides read TGTGCCAGTAGTTCTCTATTGGCAGGTAAAGAGACCCAGTACTTC.

The V call is TRBV29-1, the J call TRBJ2-7; D unresolved. The germline V gene encodes CDR1 SQVTM and CDR2 ANQGSEA. Trimming left V 6 bases short and J 13 bases short, with 16 bases between. This CDR3 has 10 residues. CDR3 region: CSVPMVGFYF. CDR3 DNA sequence: TGCAGCGTCCCCATGGTCGGGTTCTACTTC.

This clonotype was observed at least ten times. This chain joins TRBV20-1 and TRBJ2-5; 12 positions match TRBD2. The germline CDR1 and CDR2 sequences are DFQATT and SNEGSKA (reference sequence). The CDR3 runs 16 residues. Germline trimming cut 0 bases from V and 3 bases from J; bases unmatched to any gene: 5. The CDR3 region has the DNA TGCAGTGCTAGAGATTCCCGACTAGCGGGAGAAGAGACCCAGTACTTC. Translation gives CSARDSRLAGEETQYF.

This clonotype was seen more than once but under ten times. The CDR3 is CAISERTSGSFDEQYF. The CDR3, as DNA: TGTGCCATCAGTGAACGGACTAGCGGGAGTTTTGATGAGCAGTACTTC. The rearrangement joins TRBV10-3 to TRBJ2-7; 13 bases fit TRBD2. J lost 7 bases, V lost 3 bases, and 9 bases had no gene match. The CDR3 has 16 amino acids. Germline CDR1 is ENHRY and CDR2 is SYGVKD.

This clonotype has a single count. The chain has TRBV11-2 and TRBJ2-5, with TRBD2 as a possible D gene (5 bases). V dropped 6 bases and J dropped 4 bases, with 9 bases sitting between them. Germline assignment: CDR1 SGHAT and CDR2 FQNNGV. This CDR3 region has 12 residues. The CDR3 reads CASRRASETQYF. The CDR3 region has the DNA TGTGCCAGCAGGAGGGCCTCAGAGACCCAGTACTTC.

As concerns this clonotype: It may be a read error: a sequence one base away is much more abundant. The CDR3 DNA follows: TGTGCCAGCAGTTTCGTCGGTCAGCCCCAGTATTTT. Translation: CASSFVGQPQYF. The chain couples TRBV12-3 or TRBV12-4 to TRBJ1-5; D ambiguous. The J call could be wrong; TRBJ2-3 is a better fit for the DNA end. The CDR3 has 12 amino acids.

The chain links TRBV20-1 to TRBJ2-7; no clear D. Germline loops: CDR1 DFQATT, CDR2 SNEGSKA (reference sequence). This CDR3 spans 15 amino acids. Trimming pared 0 bases from V and 4 bases from J, leaving 16 bases between. The CDR3 here is CSARDPVRSTYEQYF. The CDR3 nucleotides read TGCAGTGCTAGAGATCCAGTGCGCTCTACATACGAGCAGTACTTC.

About this clonotype: This may arise from a read error, as a much more abundant clone is one base away. This CDR3 reads CASSLNGLRETQCF. The CDR3 nucleotides are TGCGCCAGCAGCTTGAATGGGTTGCGGGAGACCCAGTGCTTC. The V gene is TRBV5-1, the J gene TRBJ2-5; 7 positions agree with TRBD2. Germline CDR1 is SGHRS and CDR2 is YFSETQ. The CDR3 sequence is 14 residues long.

V usage is TRBV7-9 and J usage is TRBJ2-7; D call uncertain. V was trimmed by 8 bases and J by 0 bases, leaving 17 bases between them. Looked up from germline, CDR1 is SEHNR and CDR2 is FQNEAQ (reference sequence). The CDR3 loop spans 15 amino acids. In DNA form, the CDR3 reads TGTGCCAGCGGCAGGTCCCAAGGCAACTCCTACGAGCAGTACTTC. Its protein product is CASGRSQGNSYEQYF.

This clonotype has at least ten counts. The chain employs TRBV11-2 and TRBJ2-7; maybe TRBD1 (5 bases). The germline V gene has CDR1 SGHAT and CDR2 FQNNGV. CDR3 size: 14 residues. V shed 1 base and J shed 3 bases, with 10 bases lying between them. CDR3 nucleotides: TGTGCCAGCAGCTTAGCCAGGGCTAACTACGAGCAGTACTTC. It specifies CASSLARANYEQYF.

The chain is built from TRBV2 and TRBJ1-1; no firm D call. V dropped 4 bases and J dropped 1 base, with 13 bases sitting between them. In germline, CDR1 is SNHLY, CDR2 FYNNEI. This CDR3 has 15 residues. Here the CDR3 reads CASSARDGPNTEAFF. CDR3 sequence (DNA): TGTGCCAGCAGTGCTAGAGACGGACCGAACACTGAAGCTTTCTTT.

The chain links TRBV4-3 to TRBJ1-4; D gene uncertain. The CDR3 is made up of 16 amino acids. Germline CDR1 and CDR2: LGHNA and YSLEER. With 0 bases removed from V and 4 bases from J, the gap between germline ends came to 12 bases. Here the CDR3 DNA reads TGCGCCAGCAGCCAAGAACCGGGTACCTATAATGAAAAACTGTTTTTT. This sequence encodes CASSQEPGTYNEKLFF.

The rearrangement joins TRBV7-9 to TRBJ1-2; 7 nucleotides line up with TRBD1. The junction had 4 bases not matched to a gene; V was cut back by 3 bases and J by 0 bases. The CDR3 runs 15 residues. CDR1 is SEHNR, CDR2 FQNEAQ, per germline (reference sequence). DNA of the CDR3: TGTGCCAGCAGCTTTAGGGACAGCCCTAACTATGGCTACACCTTC. Amino acid sequence: CASSFRDSPNYGYTF.

This clonotype was counted many times. This rearrangement joins TRBV27 to TRBJ1-2; 9 bases agree with TRBD1. Unmatched junction bases numbered 0, after V lost 6 bases and J lost 4 bases. CDR3 length: 12 residues. Germline V gene lookup returns CDR1 MNHEY and CDR2 SMNVEV (reference sequence). CDR3 DNA sequence: TGTGCCAGCAGACAGGGGGCCTATGGCTACACCTTC. Translated, it gives CASRQGAYGYTF.

Ten or more counts support this clonotype. The chain uses TRBV25-1 and TRBJ2-5; 9 positions agree with TRBD1. Unmatched junction bases numbered 0, after V lost 4 bases and J lost 3 bases. CDR3 length equals 13 residues. Per germline, CDR1 MGHDK and CDR2 SYGVNS. CDR3 nucleotides: TGTGCCAGCAGTGGACAGGGGGAAGAGACCCAGTACTTC. Its protein product is CASSGQGEETQYF.

This clonotype has just one count. The chain uses TRBV29-1 and TRBJ2-7, with 7 bases lining up with TRBD1. The ends lost 5 bases at V and 5 bases at J; junction bases unmatched: 9. Germline assignment: CDR1 SQVTM and CDR2 ANQGSEA. This CDR3 has 13 residues. CDR3 sequence reads: CSVPLQGRDEQYF. The CDR3 DNA is TGCAGCGTTCCACTACAGGGGCGCGACGAGCAGTACTTC.

The chain is built from TRBV14 and TRBJ1-2, with no clear D. The CDR3 loop spans 18 amino acids. Germline V gene sequence: CDR1 SGHDN, CDR2 FVKESK. V lost 0 bases and J lost 3, with 20 bases in between. CDR3 loop: CASSQDLRFGSGDYGYTF. CDR3 sequence (DNA): TGTGCCAGCAGCCAAGATCTTCGATTCGGGTCGGGCGACTATGGCTACACCTTC.

As concerns this clonotype: This sequence may be a read error, since a much larger clone differs from it by one base. J is TRBJ1-1 and V is TRBV12-5, with a tentative D call TRBD1 (5 bases). This CDR3 region has 13 residues. The germline V gene encodes CDR1 LGHNT and CDR2 FRNRAP. V gave up 1 base and J gave up 4 bases, with 7 bases separating them. The CDR3 nucleotides read TGTGCTAGTGGTTTGGGTGGGGGCACTGAAGCTTTCTTT. Translated, it gives CASGLGGGTEAFF.

This chain joins TRBV29-1 and TRBJ1-2, with TRBD1 matching over 8 bases. Trimming at V came to 8 bases and at J to 8 bases, leaving 10 bases not matched to a gene. The CDR3 runs 12 residues. CDR1 is SQVTM and CDR2 is ANQGSEA in the germline V gene. For the CDR3, the DNA is TGCAGCACCCACGACAGGGGAGGGGGCTACACCTTC. This encodes CSTHDRGGGYTF.

This chain's CDR3 is CASSLGGGGRPGELFF. The CDR3 DNA is TGTGCCAGCAGCTTAGGAGGGGGCGGGAGGCCCGGGGAGCTGTTTTTT. The rearrangement links TRBV7-2 to TRBJ2-2; D possibly corresponds to TRBD2 (8 bases). CDR3 size: 16 residues. Looked up from germline, CDR1 is SGHTA and CDR2 is FQGNSA. With 1 base removed from V and 6 bases from J, the gap between germline ends came to 15 bases.

In its sample, this clonotype was seen a few times. The chain combines TRBV28 with TRBJ2-2; 7 bases are a match to TRBD2. Germline V lookup: CDR1 MDHEN, CDR2 SYDVKM. V lost 6 bases and J lost 2; bases outside the gene matches: 6. The CDR3 has 15 residues. CDR3 amino acids: CASRKAGVNTGELFF. The CDR3 DNA follows: TGTGCCAGCAGGAAGGCGGGAGTTAACACCGGGGAGCTGTTTTTT.

The chain carries TRBV5-1 and TRBJ1-2, with D possibly TRBD1 on 5 matching bases. CDR1 is SGHRS and CDR2 is YFSETQ in the germline V gene. CDR3 length: 14 amino acids. V was pared by 0 bases and J by 7 bases, with 13 bases between. The CDR3 loop reads CASSLEEGVAGYTF. As DNA, the CDR3 is TGCGCCAGCAGCTTGGAAGAAGGGGTGGCTGGCTACACCTTC.